This is a list of T cell receptor beta chains from one sample in a study of blood T cell repertoires in COVID-19. Method: immunoSEQ multiplex PCR; TCRdb's copy keeps in-frame clones and lacks some. Of approximately 220,000 clones in the sample, more than 80% were seen once. Sequenced material: PBMCs or T cells enriched from blood (not recorded which). Source of these receptors: a woman between 18 and 30 years old in a cohort exposed to, infected with or recovered from COVID-19 (not recorded which). The CDR3 runs from the conserved cysteine through the conserved F or W. A D gene is named only where the DNA matches it firmly. Not all rows give a size; the values are once, few, many and, for expanded clones, a class.

J | size | D | V | DNA | CDR3
TRBJ2-2 | NA | TRBD2 | TRBV7-3 | TGTGCCAGCAGCCGAGAATCTAGCGGGGGGAACACCGGGGAGCTGTTTTTT | CASSRESSGGNTGELFF
TRBJ1-1 | NA | TRBD1 | TRBV29-1 | TGCAGCGCCACCGGGACAGGGAGGGATGAAGCTTTCTTT | CSATGTGRDEAFF
TRBJ2-3 | NA | NA | TRBV15 | TGTGCCACCAGCAGAGATCGTGTGGAGGATACGCAGTATTTT | CATSRDRVEDTQYF
TRBJ2-1 | NA | TRBD1 | TRBV19 | TGTGCCAGTAGCCGAAGGACAGGCCTCTACAATGAGCAGTTCTTC | CASSRRTGLYNEQFF
TRBJ2-5 | NA | TRBD2 | TRBV7-2 | TGTGCCAGCAGCTTCGCTGGGACTAGCGGAGAGACCCAGTACTTC | CASSFAGTSGETQYF
TRBJ2-2 | NA | NA | TRBV11-3 | TGTGCCAGCAGCCCCTACTACGACGGGGAGCTGTTTTTT | CASSPYYDGELFF
TRBJ1-4 | NA | TRBD1 | TRBV5-1 | TGCGCCAGCAGCTACACAGGGGTATCTAATGAAAAACTGTTTTTT | CASSYTGVSNEKLFF
TRBJ1-2 | NA | NA | TRBV12-3/TRBV12-4 | TGTGCCAGCAGTTTGGCCTCCACGCGGGGCTACACCTTC | CASSLASTRGYTF
TRBJ2-6 | NA | TRBD1 | TRBV19 | TGTGCCATCTCGACAGGGGCTGGGGCCAACGTCCTGACTTTC | CAISTGAGANVLTF
TRBJ2-7 | once | NA | TRBV28 | TGTGCCAGCACTACCGGGTCAGGGGAGCAGTACTTC | CASTTGSGEQYF
TRBJ1-5 | NA | NA | TRBV5-1 | TGCGCCAGCAGCAATAGCGGGGGATTGAATCAGCCCCAGCATTTT | CASSNSGGLNQPQHF
TRBJ1-6 | NA | NA | TRBV3-1/TRBV3-2 | TGTGCCAGCAGCCAAGACCGCGGGACCCCCGTTAATTCACCCCTCCACTTT | CASSQDRGTPVNSPLHF
TRBJ1-3 | NA | NA | TRBV20-1 | TGCAGTGCCTTCGCTGGAAACACCATATATTTT | CSAFAGNTIYF
TRBJ1-1 | NA | NA | TRBV18 | TGTGCCAGCTCACCACGGGGGGACACTGAAGCTTTCTTT | CASSPRGDTEAFF
TRBJ1-2 | NA | NA | TRBV13 | TGTGCCAGCAGCAACGTCGAGGAGCGGGACTATGGCTACACCTTC | CASSNVEERDYGYTF
TRBJ1-1 | NA | NA | TRBV29-1 | TGCAGCGTTGTTAGGACTTCTAAATGGGGCACTGAAGCTTTCTTT | CSVVRTSKWGTEAFF
TRBJ1-2 | NA | NA | TRBV28 | TGTGCCAGCAGTCTAATCGGTGGCTACACCTTC | CASSLIGGYTF
TRBJ2-7 | NA | TRBD2 | TRBV2 | TGTGCCAGCAGGGGGGGATTTAGCGGGAACTCCTACGAGCAGTACTTC | CASRGGFSGNSYEQYF
TRBJ1-2 | NA | TRBD1 | TRBV4-1 | TGCGCCAGCAGCCAGACAGGGCGAAACTATGGCTACACCTTC | CASSQTGRNYGYTF
TRBJ1-4 | once | TRBD1 | TRBV7-9 | TGTGCCAGCCGCTACTCCGGACAGGCTAATGAAAAACTGTTTTTT | CASRYSGQANEKLFF
TRBJ1-1 | NA | NA | TRBV11-2 | TGTGCCAGCAGCTTAAGGCGGGACACTGAAGCTTTCTTT | CASSLRRDTEAFF
TRBJ1-1 | NA | NA | TRBV5-1 | TGCGCCAGCAGCTTGGATAGGGGGGGCACTGAAGCTTTCTTT | CASSLDRGGTEAFF
TRBJ2-1 | few | NA | TRBV18 | TGTGCCAGCTCACCTAATAACAGGGCCAATGAGCAGTTCTTC | CASSPNNRANEQFF
TRBJ1-5 | once | TRBD1 | TRBV7-9 | TGTGCCAGCAGCTTAGGGGGACAGTCTTATAGCAATCAGCCCCAGCATTTT | CASSLGGQSYSNQPQHF
TRBJ1-6 | NA | NA | TRBV11-2 | TGTGCCAGCAGCTTAGACGAGAATTCACCCCTCCACTTT | CASSLDENSPLHF
TRBJ1-2 | NA | NA | TRBV2 | TGTGCCAGCAGTGAGTTACAGTATGGCTACACCTTC | CASSELQYGYTF
TRBJ2-1 | NA | NA | TRBV30 | TGTGCCTGGAGTTGGGGGTTAGGACTAAGGGGAGGCAATGAGCAGTTCTTC | CAWSWGLGLRGGNEQFF
TRBJ1-2 | few | TRBD1 | TRBV6-5 | TGTGCCAGCAGTTACCAAGAGGACAGGGCTTATGGCTACACCTTC | CASSYQEDRAYGYTF
TRBJ2-3 | NA | NA | TRBV5-1 | TGCGCCAGCAGCCAGGCAGGGGAAAGCACAGATACGCAGTATTTT | CASSQAGESTDTQYF
TRBJ2-1 | NA | NA | TRBV30 | TGTGCCTGGAGTGTACTAGGCTACAATGAGCAGTTCTTC | CAWSVLGYNEQFF
TRBJ1-1 | once | NA | TRBV11-2 | TGTGCCAGCAGCTCTTTCGTCGGGGGCACTGAAGCTTTCTTT | CASSSFVGGTEAFF
TRBJ2-3 | NA | TRBD1 | TRBV3-1/TRBV3-2 | TGTGCCAGCAGCCCATGGACAGGGGGCAGCACAGATACGCAGTATTTT | CASSPWTGGSTDTQYF
TRBJ1-6 | few | NA | TRBV5-1 | TGCGCCAGCAGCCTCGGACAGTTAGGGGGTAATTCACCCCTCCACTTT | CASSLGQLGGNSPLHF
TRBJ1-3 | NA | NA | TRBV6-5 | TGTGCCAGCAGGAGAGACAGCTTCTCTGGAAACACCATATATTTT | CASRRDSFSGNTIYF
TRBJ2-2 | NA | NA | TRBV6-5 | TGTGCCAGCAGTTACTCGACTGGGAACACCGGGGAGCTGTTTTTT | CASSYSTGNTGELFF
TRBJ1-2 | NA | NA | TRBV12-3/TRBV12-4 | TGTGCCAGCAGCAGGGGCTATGGCTACACCTTC | CASSRGYGYTF
TRBJ1-1 | NA | NA | TRBV27 | TGTGCCAGCAGTTTATCGCAGTACAGACTGAACACTGAAGCTTTCTTT | CASSLSQYRLNTEAFF
TRBJ2-7 | NA | TRBD2 | TRBV14 | TGTGCCAGCAGTCCTGCCCTAGCGGGATCGTCCTACGAGCAGTACTTC | CASSPALAGSSYEQYF
TRBJ2-3 | NA | TRBD2 | TRBV4-2 | TGTGCCAGCAGCCAAGGTACTAGCGCAGATACGCAGTATTTT | CASSQGTSADTQYF
TRBJ2-1 | NA | TRBD1 | TRBV19 | TGTGCCAGTAATCCACAGGGGCCCTTGGACAATGAGCAGTTCTTC | CASNPQGPLDNEQFF
TRBJ2-2 | once | NA | TRBV7-8 | TGTGCCAGCAGCTCTCGCCCGGGACTGGGGAACACCGGGGAGCTGTTTTTT | CASSSRPGLGNTGELFF
TRBJ1-4 | NA | TRBD1 | TRBV3-1/TRBV3-2 | TGTGCCAGCAGCCAAGCAGACAGGGGGCTTGAAAAACTGTTTTTT | CASSQADRGLEKLFF
TRBJ2-7 | NA | TRBD2 | TRBV6-5 | TGTGCCAGCAGTTACTCGTGGCTAGCGGGAGTATACGAGCAGTACTTC | CASSYSWLAGVYEQYF
TRBJ1-2 | NA | NA | TRBV25-1 | TGTGCCACCTCTGTGGGGCCAAGATATGGCTACACCTTC | CATSVGPRYGYTF
TRBJ1-4 | NA | NA | TRBV7-9 | TGTGCCAGCAGCCTCGGACAGAGTAATGAAAAACTGTTTTTT | CASSLGQSNEKLFF
TRBJ1-4 | NA | TRBD1 | TRBV7-9 | TGTGCCAGCAGCCAGGGGGTCGGAAAAGAAGGTGAAAAACTGTTTTTT | CASSQGVGKEGEKLFF
TRBJ2-7 | once | TRBD1 | TRBV6-5 | TGTGCCAGCAGTACTACAGGGGGCTCGTACGAGCAGTACTTC | CASSTTGGSYEQYF
TRBJ1-3 | NA | NA | TRBV9 | TGTGCCAGCAGCGTAGGACAGTTCGTGGGAAACACCATATATTTT | CASSVGQFVGNTIYF
TRBJ2-6 | NA | TRBD1 | TRBV18 | TGTGCCAGCTCACCGACAGGGGTAGGGGCCAACGTCCTGACTTTC | CASSPTGVGANVLTF
TRBJ2-3 | NA | TRBD1 | TRBV10-3 | TGTGCCATCAGTCAGGGGGCTGGGGGCACAGATACGCAGTATTTT | CAISQGAGGTDTQYF
TRBJ2-2 | NA | NA | TRBV7-2 | TGTGCCAGCAGCTCCGGACGGGGCACCGGGGAGCTGTTTTTT | CASSSGRGTGELFF
TRBJ2-2 | NA | NA | TRBV4-1 | TGCGCCAGCAGCCCCCCAGGGGGCGGGGGCCACAACACCGGGGAGCTGTTTTTT | CASSPPGGGGHNTGELFF